A single sample gave rise to the 5 T cell receptor beta chains below, sequenced in a study of T cells in Graves' hyperthyroidism and ophthalmopathy. TCR beta CDR3 region amplification was performed from RNA transcripts. Primed by the HTBI set, a first-round RT-PCR was run on the TCR CDR3. TCRdb recomputed calls from the multiplex PCR reads with MiXCR, one row per CDR3 protein. The data hold 550,000 to 700,000 distinct CDR3 sequences, with about 15% observed a single time. The sample taken for sequencing was blood. The receptors were gathered from a woman aged 40 to 55 with Graves' ophthalmopathy.

This clonotype was detected ten times or more. The chain recombines TRBV7-2 with TRBJ2-5; D is possibly TRBD2 (6 bases). CDR3 length: 14 residues. Trimming removed 1 base from V and 5 bases from J, with 11 bases in between. Germline values: CDR1 SGHTA, CDR2 FQGNSA. The CDR3 DNA is TGTGCCAGCAGCTTAGTAGCAGGGAGGGAGACCCAGTACTTC. It translates to CASSLVAGRETQYF.

This clonotype has more than one count but fewer than ten. This chain connects TRBV6-5 to TRBJ2-2; 11 bases fit TRBD1. Germline V lookup: CDR1 MNHEY, CDR2 SVGAGI. CDR3 length: 16 amino acids. The trim removed 3 bases at V and 5 bases at J, leaving 5 bases unmatched. For the CDR3, the DNA is TGTGCCAGCAGTTATGGGACAGGGGGGCCGACCGGGGAGCTGTTTTTT. Translating gives CASSYGTGGPTGELFF.

There are many counts of this clonotype. The chain joins TRBV6-2 or TRBV6-3 to TRBJ2-2, with D possibly matching TRBD1 (6 bases). V was clipped by 2 bases and J by 1 base, with 11 bases between them. The CDR3 has 16 amino acids. Germline V gene lookup returns CDR1 MNHEY and CDR2 SVGEGT. The CDR3 nucleotides read TGTGCCAGCAGTTACCGCGACAGGTTGAACACCGGGGAGCTGTTTTTT. Encoded protein: CASSYRDRLNTGELFF.

This clonotype was seen more than once but under ten times. The chain employs TRBV3-1 and TRBJ2-5, with TRBD2 matching over 7 bases. V shed 2 bases, J shed 4 bases, and the junction held 7 bases outside the gene matches. Germline CDR1 and CDR2: LGHDT and YNNKEL (reference sequence). The CDR3 has 15 residues. The CDR3 protein is CASSQLGLGLETQYF. CDR3 DNA sequence: TGTGCCAGCAGCCAACTAGGACTAGGTTTAGAGACCCAGTACTTC.

This clonotype was recorded at least ten times. The limits of the CDR3 on the DNA are not certain, so only TCRdb's listed CDR3 is given. The V call is TRBV28, the J call TRBJ1-2; the table's D call TRBD1 went unverified against the DNA. The CDR3 region is 14 residues in length, termini included. Per the germline V gene, CDR1 is MDHEN and CDR2 is SYDVKM. The CDR3 loop reads CASFSGQANYGYTF.